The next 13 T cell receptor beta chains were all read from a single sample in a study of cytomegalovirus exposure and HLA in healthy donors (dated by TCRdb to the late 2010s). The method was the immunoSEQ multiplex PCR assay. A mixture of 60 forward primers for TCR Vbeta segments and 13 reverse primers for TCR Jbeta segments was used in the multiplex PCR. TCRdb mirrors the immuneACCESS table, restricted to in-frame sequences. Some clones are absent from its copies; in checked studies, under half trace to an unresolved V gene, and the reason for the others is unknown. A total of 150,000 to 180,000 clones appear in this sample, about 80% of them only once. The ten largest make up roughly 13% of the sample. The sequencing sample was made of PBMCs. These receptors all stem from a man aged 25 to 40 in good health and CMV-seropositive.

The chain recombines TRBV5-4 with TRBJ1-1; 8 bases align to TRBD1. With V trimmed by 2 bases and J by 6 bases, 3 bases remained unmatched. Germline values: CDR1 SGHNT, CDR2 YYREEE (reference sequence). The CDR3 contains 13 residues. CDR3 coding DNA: TGTGCCAGCAGCTTAGACAGGGGTTCTGAAGCTTTCTTT. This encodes CASSLDRGSEAFF.

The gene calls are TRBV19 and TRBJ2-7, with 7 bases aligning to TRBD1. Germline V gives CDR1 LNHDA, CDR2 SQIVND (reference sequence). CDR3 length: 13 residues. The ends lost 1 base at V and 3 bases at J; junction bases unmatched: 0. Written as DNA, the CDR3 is TGTGCCAGTAGTATAGGACAGGGCTACGAGCAGTACTTC. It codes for CASSIGQGYEQYF. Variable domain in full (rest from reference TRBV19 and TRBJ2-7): DGGITQSPKYLFRKEGQNVTLSCEQNLNHDAMYWYRQDPGQGLRLIYYSQIVNDFQKGDIAEGYSVSREKKESFPLTVTSAQKNPTAFYLCASSIGQGYEQYFGPGTRLTVT.

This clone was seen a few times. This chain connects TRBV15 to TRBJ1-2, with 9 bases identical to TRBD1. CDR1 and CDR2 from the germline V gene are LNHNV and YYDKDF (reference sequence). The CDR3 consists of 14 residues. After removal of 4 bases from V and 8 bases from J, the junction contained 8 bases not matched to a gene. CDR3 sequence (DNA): TGTGCCACCAGCACCCTGGGACAGGGAGGAGGCTACACCTTC. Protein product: CATSTLGQGGGYTF.

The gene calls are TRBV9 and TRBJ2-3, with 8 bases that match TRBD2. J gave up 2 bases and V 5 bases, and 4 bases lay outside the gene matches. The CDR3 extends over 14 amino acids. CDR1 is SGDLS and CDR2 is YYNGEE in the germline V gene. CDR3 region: CASRGGRFTDTQYF. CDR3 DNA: TGTGCCAGCAGAGGCGGGAGGTTCACAGATACGCAGTATTTT.

The CDR3 DNA reads TGTGCCAGCAGTGATGGGAGCTCCTACAATGAGCAGTTCTTC. As protein: CASSDGSSYNEQFF. The rearrangement uses TRBV5-5 and TRBJ2-1; D possibly corresponds to TRBD2 (5 bases). Trimming removed 5 bases at V and 0 bases at J, with 9 bases between. In germline, CDR1 is SGHKS, CDR2 YYEKEE (reference sequence). The length of the CDR3 is 14 residues. The whole variable domain, remainder taken from reference TRBV5-5 and TRBJ2-1, is DAGVTQSPTHLIKTRGQQVTLRCSPISGHKSVSWYQQVLGQGPQFIFQYYEKEERGRGNFPDRFSARQFPNYSSELNVNALLLGDSALYLCASSDGSSYNEQFFGPGTRLTVL.

The CDR3 coding sequence is TGTGCCAGCAGCGAGGAGGATTACAATGAGCAGTTCTTC. As protein: CASSEEDYNEQFF. V gene TRBV2 combines with J gene TRBJ2-1, with D possibly TRBD2 on 5 matching bases. This CDR3 has 13 amino acids. The germline gives CDR1 SNHLY, CDR2 FYNNEI. V lost 6 bases and J 4 bases, leaving 10 bases between the germline ends.

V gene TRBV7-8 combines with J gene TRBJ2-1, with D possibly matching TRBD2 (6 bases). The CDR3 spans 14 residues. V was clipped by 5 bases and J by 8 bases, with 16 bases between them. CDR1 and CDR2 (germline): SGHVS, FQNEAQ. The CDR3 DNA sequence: TGTGCCAGCAGCGCCGCCACTAGCATTGATGAGCAGTTCTTC. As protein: CASSAATSIDEQFF.

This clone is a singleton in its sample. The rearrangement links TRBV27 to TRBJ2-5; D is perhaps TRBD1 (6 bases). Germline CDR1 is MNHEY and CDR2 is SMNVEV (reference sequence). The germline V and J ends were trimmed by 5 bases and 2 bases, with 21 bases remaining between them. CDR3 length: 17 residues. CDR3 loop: CASSPLLAGVNQETQYF. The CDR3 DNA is TGTGCCAGCAGTCCTTTGCTGGCAGGGGTCAATCAAGAGACCCAGTACTTC.

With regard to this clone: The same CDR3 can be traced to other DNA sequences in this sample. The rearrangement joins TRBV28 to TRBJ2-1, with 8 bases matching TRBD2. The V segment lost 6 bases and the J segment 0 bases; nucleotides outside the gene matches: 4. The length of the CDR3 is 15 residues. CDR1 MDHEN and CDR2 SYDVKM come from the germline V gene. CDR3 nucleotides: TGTGCCAGCAGGTCGGGAGGGAGCTCCTACAATGAGCAGTTCTTC. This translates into CASRSGGSSYNEQFF.

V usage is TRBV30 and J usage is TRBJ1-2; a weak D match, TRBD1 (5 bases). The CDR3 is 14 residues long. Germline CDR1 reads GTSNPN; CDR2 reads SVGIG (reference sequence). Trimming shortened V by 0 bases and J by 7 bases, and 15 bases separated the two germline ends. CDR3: CAWSVGDSQSGYTF. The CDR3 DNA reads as TGTGCCTGGAGTGTTGGCGACAGTCAGAGTGGCTACACCTTC. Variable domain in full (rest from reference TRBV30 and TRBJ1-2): SQTIHQWPATLVQPVGSPLSLECTVEGTSNPNLYWYRQAAGRGLQLLFYSVGIGQISSEVPQNLSASRPQDRQFILSSKKLLLSDSGFYLCAWSVGDSQSGYTFGSGTRLTVV.

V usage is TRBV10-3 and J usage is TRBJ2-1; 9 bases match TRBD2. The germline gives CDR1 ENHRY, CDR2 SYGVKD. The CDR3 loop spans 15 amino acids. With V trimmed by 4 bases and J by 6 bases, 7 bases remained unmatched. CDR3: CAISGISTSGNEQFF. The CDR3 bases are TGTGCCATCAGTGGGATCTCGACTAGCGGCAATGAGCAGTTCTTC.

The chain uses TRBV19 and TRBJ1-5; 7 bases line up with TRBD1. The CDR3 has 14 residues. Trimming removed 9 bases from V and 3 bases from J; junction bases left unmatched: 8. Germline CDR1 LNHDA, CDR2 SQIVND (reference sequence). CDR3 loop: CASKPGQYNQPQHF. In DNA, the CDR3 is TGTGCCAGCAAACCGGGACAGTACAATCAGCCCCAGCATTTT. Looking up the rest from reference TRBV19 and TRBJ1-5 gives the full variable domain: DGGITQSPKYLFRKEGQNVTLSCEQNLNHDAMYWYRQDPGQGLRLIYYSQIVNDFQKGDIAEGYSVSREKKESFPLTVTSAQKNPTAFYLCASKPGQYNQPQHFGDGTRLSIL.

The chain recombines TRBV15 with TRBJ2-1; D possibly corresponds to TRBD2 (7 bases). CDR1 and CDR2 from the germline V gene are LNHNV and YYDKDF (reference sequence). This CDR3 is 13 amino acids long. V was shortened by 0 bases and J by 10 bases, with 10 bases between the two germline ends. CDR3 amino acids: CATSREGRGEQFF. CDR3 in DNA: TGTGCCACCAGCAGAGAGGGGAGGGGGGAGCAGTTCTTC. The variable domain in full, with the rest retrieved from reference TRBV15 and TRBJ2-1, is DAMVIQNPRYQVTQFGKPVTLSCSQTLNHNVMYWYQQKSSQAPKLLFHYYDKDFNNEADTPDNFQSRRPNTSFCFLDIRSPGLGDTAMYLCATSREGRGEQFFGPGTRLTVL.